This T cell receptor (beta chain) was identified in a study of technical replicates of blood from a handful of donors. Assay used: immunoSEQ multiplex PCR; TCRdb lists only in-frame clones, some missing. This sample yields 65,000 to 95,000 clones, of which around nine tenths are seen a single time; roughly 0.3% belongs to the top ten. The CDR3 sequence is 16 residues long. Trimming removed 0 bases at V and 1 base at J, with 10 bases between. Germline V gives CDR1 MNHEY, CDR2 SMNVEV (reference sequence). The chain is built from TRBV27 and TRBJ1-3, with D possibly matching TRBD1 (5 bases). The source material was T cells isolated from PBMCs. This TCR was sampled from a human donor in good health. CDR3 in DNA: TGTGCCAGCAGTTTATCTAGTCGGGGGTCTGGAAACACCATATATTTT. Translated, it gives CASSLSSRGSGNTIYF.